One TCR beta chain is described in this entry. The CDR3 runs 14 residues. V dropped 6 bases and J dropped 5; count of bases not matched to a gene: 7. The germline V gene has CDR1 SNHLY and CDR2 FYNNEI. Data came from immunoSEQ multiplex PCR; TCRdb stores just in-frame clones and leaves some out. The profile shows over 30,000 clones, about 91% of them singletons. The entry originates in a study of T cell changes during pregnancy in multiple sclerosis. The TCR comes from a female donor with multiple sclerosis, enrolled in a pregnancy study. This sequence joins TRBV2 and TRBJ1-5, with 7 bases aligning to TRBD1. The input for sequencing was CD4+ T cells from peripheral blood mononuclear cells, taken in the third trimester of pregnancy. The CDR3 sequence: CASRRDRQDQPQHF. The DNA of the CDR3 is TGTGCCAGCAGGCGGGACAGACAAGATCAGCCCCAGCATTTT.